The T cell receptor beta chain under discussion was sequenced for a study of T-cell memory formation after mild COVID-19. Germline trimming cut 2 bases from V and 0 bases from J; bases unmatched to any gene: 2. This CDR3 is built from 16 residues. TCR alpha and TCR beta cDNA libraries with sample barcodes and UMIs came from 5'RACE using constant-segment primers. TCRdb reprocessed the 5' RACE reads with MiXCR, giving one entry per CDR3 protein. In the table there are 380,000 or so distinct CDR3 sequences, under 15% of which are singletons. The chain couples TRBV12-3 or TRBV12-4 to TRBJ1-4; 8 nucleotides match TRBD1. The receptor was derived from a man aged 18 to 30 who had mild COVID-19 (a few samples of this study predate the infection). Cell type and time point are not known. Sequences were obtained from PBMCs or a T cell subset sorted from them (not recorded which). In nucleotides, the CDR3 is TGTGCCAGCAGTTTAAAACAGGGGGCAACTAATGAAAAACTGTTTTTT. Its protein is CASSLKQGATNEKLFF.